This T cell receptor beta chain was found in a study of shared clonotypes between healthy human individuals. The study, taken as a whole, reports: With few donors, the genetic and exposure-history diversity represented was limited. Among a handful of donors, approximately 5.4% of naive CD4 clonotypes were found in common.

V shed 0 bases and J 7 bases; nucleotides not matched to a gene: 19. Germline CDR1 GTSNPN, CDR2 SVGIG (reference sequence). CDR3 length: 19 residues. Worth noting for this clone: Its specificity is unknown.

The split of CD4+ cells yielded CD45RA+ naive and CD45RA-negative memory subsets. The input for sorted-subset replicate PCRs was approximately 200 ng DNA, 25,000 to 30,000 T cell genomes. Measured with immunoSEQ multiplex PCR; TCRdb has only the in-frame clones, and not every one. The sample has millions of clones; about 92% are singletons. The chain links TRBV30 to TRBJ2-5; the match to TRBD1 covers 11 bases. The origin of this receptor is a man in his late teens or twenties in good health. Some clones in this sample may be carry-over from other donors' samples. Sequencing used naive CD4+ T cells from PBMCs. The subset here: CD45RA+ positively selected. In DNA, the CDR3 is TGTGCCTGGAGTGTACCCGTTTTGTCGGGACAGGGGGATCTAGGGACCCAGTACTTC. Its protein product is CAWSVPVLSGQGDLGTQYF.